The 32 T cell receptor beta chains in this list originate from one sample, sequenced in a study of T cells in localized non-small cell lung cancer. Generated by immunoSEQ multiplex PCR, the TCRdb table keeps only in-frame clones and is missing some. In the table there are 25,000 or so clones, approximately 86% of which are singletons. The specimen was peripheral blood, collected before any cancer treatment. Receptors originate from a female donor over 55 with stage I lung adenocarcinoma.

The chain uses TRBV4-1 and TRBJ2-2; a possible D gene is TRBD2 (6 bases). V was trimmed by 4 bases and J by 6 bases, leaving 18 bases between them. The germline V gene encodes CDR1 MGHRA and CDR2 YSYEKL. CDR3 size: 16 residues. In DNA form, the CDR3 reads TGCGCCAGCAGCCCCGACGGGAGTGGACTGGCCGGGGAGCTGTTTTTT. This gives the protein CASSPDGSGLAGELFF.

The chain employs TRBV5-4 and TRBJ2-2; TRBD2 agrees at 9 bases. The CDR3 is 16 residues long. V lost 0 bases, J lost 5 bases, and 5 bases stayed unmatched. Germline CDR1 and CDR2: SGHNT and YYREEE (reference sequence). The CDR3 here is CASSLGASGTTGELFF. The CDR3 DNA follows: TGTGCCAGCAGCTTGGGTGCTAGCGGGACTACCGGGGAGCTGTTTTTT. Full variable domain (rest looked up from reference TRBV5-4 and TRBJ2-2): ETGVTQSPTHLIKTRGQQVTLRCSSQSGHNTVSWYQQALGQGPQFIFQYYREEENGRGNFPPRFSGLQFPNYSSELNVNALELDDSALYLCASSLGASGTTGELFFGEGSRLTVL.

A single count supports this clone. The chain has TRBV9 and TRBJ1-4, with 7 nucleotides matching TRBD1. J was trimmed by 7 bases and V by 0 bases; bases with no gene match: 12. This CDR3 has 17 amino acids. From germline, CDR1 is SGDLS and CDR2 YYNGEE. CDR3 in amino acids: CASSVEEGQAGAEKLFF. The CDR3 DNA sequence: TGTGCCAGCAGCGTAGAGGAAGGACAGGCCGGGGCTGAAAAACTGTTTTTT.

V usage is TRBV27 and J usage is TRBJ1-4, with D uncertain. The CDR3 sequence is 15 residues long. The V end was cut by 2 bases, the J end by 0 bases, with 7 bases between. Germline values: CDR1 MNHEY, CDR2 SMNVEV (reference sequence). The CDR3 nucleotides are TGTGCCAGCAGTTTAACTCCTGCAACTAATGAAAAACTGTTTTTT. Residues: CASSLTPATNEKLFF. Full variable domain (rest looked up from reference TRBV27 and TRBJ1-4): EAQVTQNPRYLITVTGKKLTVTCSQNMNHEYMSWYRQDPGLGLRQIYYSMNVEVTDKGDVPEGYKVSRKEKRNFPLILESPSPNQTSLYFCASSLTPATNEKLFFGSGTQLSVL.

This clone has a handful of counts. The chain is built from TRBV6-4 and TRBJ2-7; D is ambiguous. Germline CDR1 reads MRHNA; CDR2 reads SNTAGT. This CDR3 is built from 12 residues. V was pared by 7 bases and J by 0 bases, with 7 bases between. The CDR3 nucleotides read TGTGCCAGCACTTTCCGCTCCTACGAGCAGTACTTC. Translation gives CASTFRSYEQYF.

On this clone: The junction shows a germline mismatch at one end, possibly a read error. This chain links TRBV23-1 with TRBJ1-4, with D unclear. TRBV23-1 is classed as an ORF, of uncertain function. CDR3 length: 8 residues. The CDR3 sequence is CASSQSTF. The CDR3 DNA reads as TGCGCCAGCAGTCAATCGACTTTT.

The chain employs TRBV29-1 and TRBJ1-1; D gene ambiguous. The V end lost 4 bases, the J end lost 1 base, and 13 bases lay between the germline ends. Germline CDR1 and CDR2: SQVTM and ANQGSEA. The CDR3 extends over 14 amino acids. This chain's CDR3 is CSVAPYTWNTEAFF. The DNA for the CDR3 is TGCAGCGTTGCCCCGTACACATGGAACACTGAAGCTTTCTTT.

The genes are TRBV2 and TRBJ2-7; 7 nucleotides align to TRBD1. This CDR3 has 15 amino acids. V was pared by 1 base and J by 2 bases, with 5 bases of the junction left unmatched. CDR1 and CDR2 (germline): SNHLY, FYNNEI. The CDR3 loop is CASSEEGQATYEQYF. The CDR3 DNA follows: TGTGCCAGCAGTGAAGAAGGACAGGCGACCTACGAGCAGTACTTC.

The J gene is TRBJ1-1, the V gene TRBV5-1; 12 bases are a match to TRBD1. Germline lookup yields CDR1 SGHRS and CDR2 YFSETQ. The junction had 4 bases not matched to a gene; V was cut back by 4 bases and J by 6 bases. The CDR3 is made up of 14 amino acids. The CDR3 sequence is CASSQGQGAAEAFF. The DNA for the CDR3 is TGCGCCAGCAGCCAGGGACAGGGGGCCGCTGAAGCTTTCTTT.

This chain uses TRBV6-1 with TRBJ1-2, with a possible D match to TRBD1 (6 bases). The ends were cut back, 7 bases at V and 4 bases at J, with 13 bases in the middle. Germline-derived CDR1 and CDR2 are MNHNS and SASEGT. The CDR3 covers 13 residues. The CDR3 DNA reads TGTGCCAGCACCAGGGGCGAGTCCTATGGCTACACCTTC. Residues: CASTRGESYGYTF.

The V gene is TRBV30, the J gene TRBJ1-5, with D possibly matching TRBD1 (5 bases). The V gene's germline CDR1 is GTSNPN and CDR2 SVGIG (reference sequence). The germline V and J ends were trimmed by 1 base and 10 bases, with 14 bases remaining between them. This CDR3 has 13 amino acids. Here the CDR3 reads CAWSEGNSRPQHF. The CDR3 DNA is TGTGCCTGGAGTGAGGGGAACTCTCGACCCCAGCATTTT.

This clone was seen just once. The chain is built from TRBV30 and TRBJ1-5; 7 bases are shared with TRBD1. The CDR3 covers 18 residues. V was pared by 2 bases and J by 0 bases, with 13 bases of the junction left unmatched. CDR1 is GTSNPN and CDR2 is SVGIG in the germline V gene (reference sequence). The CDR3 protein is CAWSRPGQMINSNQPQHF. CDR3 nucleotide sequence: TGTGCCTGGAGTCGACCGGGACAGATGATTAATAGCAATCAGCCCCAGCATTTT.

The chain has TRBV5-6 and TRBJ1-5; the D gene is possibly TRBD1 (6 bases). Germline V gives CDR1 SGHDT, CDR2 YYEEEE. Trimming stripped 0 bases from V and 5 bases from J, with 12 bases between. The CDR3 length is 15 residues. CDR3 coding DNA: TGTGCCAGCAGCTTGGGGCAGGGGAACTATCAGCCCCAGCATTTT. Translating gives CASSLGQGNYQPQHF.

A single count supports this clone. The chain has TRBV6-1 and TRBJ1-6, with no clear D. This CDR3 is 16 amino acids long. The V gene lost 2 bases and the J gene lost 0 bases, with 8 bases spanning the gap. Per germline, CDR1 MNHNS and CDR2 SASEGT. The CDR3 loop reads CASSERHYSYNSPLHF. DNA of the CDR3: TGTGCCAGCAGTGAACGACACTACTCCTATAATTCACCCCTCCACTTT.

This clone was seen just once. The chain is built from TRBV5-1 and TRBJ2-2; 12 positions match TRBD2. The CDR3 has 15 residues. Looked up from germline, CDR1 is SGHRS and CDR2 is YFSETQ. J was trimmed by 5 bases and V by 4 bases; bases with no gene match: 3. The CDR3 coding sequence is TGCGCCAGCAGCCCTAGCGGGGGGGCGACCGGGGAGCTGTTTTTT. Translation: CASSPSGGATGELFF.

This chain connects TRBV14 to TRBJ1-4, with D maybe TRBD1 (5 bases). Per germline, CDR1 SGHDN and CDR2 FVKESK. This CDR3 region has 14 residues. The V end lost 1 base, the J end lost 6 bases, and 9 bases lay between the germline ends. CDR3 nucleotides: TGTGCCAGCAGCCAAGGAGCAGGGTATGAAAAACTGTTTTTT. Translation: CASSQGAGYEKLFF.

Regarding this clone: Additional DNA sequences in this sample encode the identical CDR3. The chain has TRBV29-1 and TRBJ1-2; D call uncertain. V was cut by 4 bases and J by 4 bases, with 4 bases left in between. The CDR3 spans 10 residues. CDR1 and CDR2 (germline): SQVTM, ANQGSEA. DNA of the CDR3: TGCAGCGTTGCGGGCTATGGCTACACCTTC. This translates into CSVAGYGYTF.

The rearrangement links TRBV5-5 to TRBJ1-1; D unresolved. The ends were cut back, 6 bases at V and 7 bases at J, with 22 bases in the middle. This CDR3 spans 15 amino acids. Germline lookup yields CDR1 SGHKS and CDR2 YYEKEE (reference sequence). This chain's CDR3 is CASTRSPSQLGEAFF. The DNA for the CDR3 is TGTGCCAGCACCCGGTCCCCCAGTCAGTTGGGTGAAGCTTTCTTT.

The chain recombines TRBV7-6 with TRBJ1-4, with a possible D match to TRBD1 (6 bases). CDR3 length equals 15 residues. With 5 bases removed from V and 14 bases from J, the gap between germline ends came to 24 bases. Germline CDR1 and CDR2: SGHVS and FNYEAQ. DNA of the CDR3: TGTGCCAGCAGCCCCAACAGGGACGGGGGTTGGTCTCTGTTTTTT. Its protein product is CASSPNRDGGWSLFF.

This chain connects TRBV6-5 to TRBJ2-3; D is possibly TRBD1 (6 bases). The CDR3 contains 12 residues. Trimming cost V 4 bases and J 8 bases, with 10 bases left between them. Looked up from germline, CDR1 is MNHEY and CDR2 is SVGAGI. The CDR3, as DNA: TGTGCCAGCAGTTCACAGGGTATTACGCAGTATTTT. Amino acids: CASSSQGITQYF.

This clone was observed a handful of times. CDR3 sequence (DNA): TGTGCCAGCAGCTTAGGAGGATGGGATCAGCCCCAGCATTTT. Its protein product is CASSLGGWDQPQHF. The genes are TRBV7-6 and TRBJ1-5; D not resolved. V lost 1 base to trimming and J lost 5 bases, with 9 bases between them. This CDR3 has 14 amino acids. Germline loops: CDR1 SGHVS, CDR2 FNYEAQ.

The J gene is TRBJ1-5, the V gene TRBV7-6, with D maybe TRBD1 (5 bases). V was cut by 5 bases and J by 3 bases, with 17 bases left in between. This CDR3 comprises 16 residues. Germline loops: CDR1 SGHVS, CDR2 FNYEAQ. The CDR3 bases are TGTGCCAGCAGCCCTGCACCGGGGCAACTCAATCAGCCCCAGCATTTT. This gives the protein CASSPAPGQLNQPQHF.

V and J are TRBV6-6 and TRBJ1-2, with TRBD1 matching over 9 bases. The CDR3 consists of 14 residues. From germline, CDR1 is MNHNY and CDR2 SVGAGI (reference sequence). V lost 0 bases, J lost 5 bases, and 1 base stayed unmatched. The CDR3 DNA is TGTGCCAGCAGTTACTCGACAGGGGGGTATGGCTACACCTTC. Protein product: CASSYSTGGYGYTF.

The chain links TRBV27 to TRBJ2-7; the match to TRBD2 covers 7 bases. The ends lost 1 base at V and 3 bases at J; junction bases unmatched: 3. Germline CDR1 reads MNHEY; CDR2 reads SMNVEV (reference sequence). CDR3 length: 14 residues. CDR3 sequence (DNA): TGTGCCAGCAGTTTATTGAGCGGGGACTACGAGCAGTACTTC. This gives the protein CASSLLSGDYEQYF.

The chain carries TRBV11-2 and TRBJ1-3; TRBD1 aligns across 9 bases. Germline assignment: CDR1 SGHAT and CDR2 FQNNGV. Trimming cost V 5 bases and J 4 bases; bases outside gene matches: 12. The CDR3 covers 17 residues. The CDR3, as DNA: TGTGCCAGCAGCCCTAGTGTGGTCGGGACAGGGGGAAACACCATATATTTT. It translates to CASSPSVVGTGGNTIYF.

The chain carries TRBV4-1 and TRBJ1-1, with D perhaps TRBD1 (5 bases). CDR1 MGHRA and CDR2 YSYEKL come from the germline V gene. The V gene lost 5 bases and the J gene lost 5 bases, with 18 bases spanning the gap. The CDR3 consists of 15 residues. Here the CDR3 DNA reads TGCGCCAGCAGCTCCAACACCCAGGGAAGAACTGAAGCTTTCTTT. The encoded protein is CASSSNTQGRTEAFF.

CDR3 sequence reads: CASTSQQSLYTEAFF. The CDR3 nucleotides read TGTGCCAGCACGTCCCAACAGTCACTTTATACTGAAGCTTTCTTT. The chain links TRBV7-2 to TRBJ1-1; D gene ambiguous. V lost 7 bases and J lost 5, with 20 bases in between. CDR1 and CDR2 from the germline V gene are SGHTA and FQGNSA. This CDR3 has 15 amino acids.

The chain is built from TRBV6-5 and TRBJ1-1, with TRBD1 as a possible D gene (5 bases). The CDR3 extends over 13 amino acids. The V gene's germline CDR1 is MNHEY and CDR2 SVGAGI. The ends were cut back, 0 bases at V and 7 bases at J, with 9 bases in the middle. Here the CDR3 reads CASSYSRGIEAFF. CDR3 nucleotides: TGTGCCAGCAGTTACTCTCGGGGCATTGAAGCTTTCTTT.

V and J are TRBV6-1 and TRBJ2-7, with 7 positions matching TRBD2. With 3 bases clipped from V and 5 bases from J, the junction kept 4 bases outside the gene matches. The CDR3 runs 13 residues. CDR1 is MNHNS and CDR2 is SASEGT in the germline V gene. The CDR3 here is CASSERGNHEQYF. DNA of the CDR3: TGTGCCAGCAGTGAGCGGGGGAACCACGAGCAGTACTTC.

The chain recombines TRBV19 with TRBJ1-2; D not resolved. The CDR3 sequence is 14 residues long. Germline lookup yields CDR1 LNHDA and CDR2 SQIVND (reference sequence). Trimming pared 2 bases from V and 6 bases from J, leaving 13 bases between. CDR3 sequence (DNA): TGTGCCAGTAGTATAATAAGTTCTGGGAATGGCTACACCTTC. Translated: CASSIISSGNGYTF. The full variable domain, rest sourced from reference TRBV19 and TRBJ1-2, is DGGITQSPKYLFRKEGQNVTLSCEQNLNHDAMYWYRQDPGQGLRLIYYSQIVNDFQKGDIAEGYSVSREKKESFPLTVTSAQKNPTAFYLCASSIISSGNGYTFGSGTRLTVV.

This clone was observed once. The rearrangement uses TRBV2 and TRBJ1-2; a possible D gene is TRBD1 (5 bases). The ends were cut back, 3 bases at V and 7 bases at J, with 12 bases in the middle. Germline V gene lookup returns CDR1 SNHLY and CDR2 FYNNEI. This CDR3 has 13 amino acids. CDR3 in amino acids: CASSDGGPGGYTF. CDR3 in DNA: TGTGCCAGCAGTGATGGGGGTCCCGGTGGCTACACCTTC.

J is TRBJ2-1 and V is TRBV10-3; 7 bases map to TRBD2. The CDR3 sequence is 15 residues long. With V trimmed by 6 bases and J by 5 bases, 10 bases remained unmatched. Germline CDR1 ENHRY, CDR2 SYGVKD. CDR3 residues: CAISGGLLLNNEQFF. CDR3 DNA sequence: TGTGCCATCAGCGGGGGACTACTCCTCAACAATGAGCAGTTCTTC.